The rows below give T cell receptor beta chains drawn from one sample of a study of T cell repertoires and Cas9 in healthy adults. Profiled with immunoSEQ multiplex PCR; TCRdb holds only in-frame clones, not every one. The profile shows about 1,400 clones, around 77% of them singletons. The sequenced material came from SpCas9-reactive Tregs (CD4+, CD25+, CD127-, CD137+, CD154-) from PBMCs; culture status not recorded. The receptors were sampled from a human donor in good health. Both conserved end residues are part of each CDR3. Each record gives: J gene, V gene, CDR3 protein.

>TRBJ1-3|TRBV7-3
CASSSQGTTGNTIYF
>TRBJ2-3|TRBV7-4
CASSLDGGRTDTQYF
>TRBJ1-1|TRBV7-9
CASSILDRDTEAFF
>TRBJ2-7|TRBV9
CASSVDGRSYEQYF
>TRBJ2-7|TRBV7-6
CASSSLAGVIYEQYF
>TRBJ1-5|TRBV19
CASSILSGKGEPQHF
>TRBJ2-2|TRBV7-7
CASSLAYGNTGELFF
>TRBJ2-3|TRBV6-6
CASSYRELAGYQYF
>TRBJ1-2|TRBV30
CAWSELGTGGYGYTF
>TRBJ1-6|TRBV6-1
CASSEDKGRGSPLHF
>TRBJ1-5|TRBV7-9
CASSLGYSNQPQHF
>TRBJ2-2|TRBV6-6
CASKLMEELYF
>TRBJ2-3|TRBV6-5
CASSGAAPYTDTQYF
>TRBJ1-5|TRBV7-2
CASSLAREGAQHF
>TRBJ2-1|TRBV6-6
CASSYRQGIHNEQFF
>TRBJ1-2|TRBV6-6
CASSYDGYTF
>TRBJ1-1|TRBV28
CASNEDPLEAFF
>TRBJ2-3|TRBV2
CASSERGTPSTDTQYF
>TRBJ2-5|TRBV27
CASRRTGVEEYQETQYF
>TRBJ1-4|TRBV5-1
CASSVGGFGEKLFF
>TRBJ2-3|TRBV7-3
CASSLGVAGATDTQYF
>TRBJ1-3|TRBV4-1
CASSPWGGSGNTIYF
>TRBJ1-4|TRBV27
CASSLKGRRDEKLFF
>TRBJ2-2|TRBV11-2
CASSLVGSGTGELFF
>TRBJ2-1|TRBV7-2
CASSLDRGGYNEQFF
>TRBJ1-2|TRBV6-1
CASSESIYGYTF
>TRBJ2-7|TRBV7-2
CASSLASGGVSYEQYF
>TRBJ1-5|TRBV15
CATSRDGQGDQPQHF
>TRBJ2-2|TRBV5-6
CASSFFGLLAGGPGELFF
>TRBJ1-1|TRBV20-1
CSAIRVGEAFF
>TRBJ1-3|TRBV19
CASSIYLGNTIYF
>TRBJ1-3|TRBV30
CACRDRGHGNTIYF
>TRBJ2-6|TRBV9
CASSALSGANVLTF
>TRBJ2-3|TRBV11-1
CASSLGPTSTDTQYF
>TRBJ1-5|TRBV28
CASRQTGANQPQHF
>TRBJ2-2|TRBV25-1
CASSEPGLINTGELFF
>TRBJ1-6|TRBV7-9
CASSLGIGDSPLHF
>TRBJ2-3|TRBV29-1
CSVSHGRASTYTDTQYF
>TRBJ2-2|TRBV7-2
CASSSQGTTNTGELFF
>TRBJ1-1|TRBV18
CASSPQSWDTEAFF
>TRBJ2-7|TRBV18
CASSPSGQGQNF
>TRBJ2-1|TRBV7-2
CATLVTSAYNEQFF
>TRBJ2-5|TRBV11-3
CASSLTQETQYF
>TRBJ2-3|TRBV7-3
CASSSWDRVSDTQYF
>TRBJ1-2|TRBV4-1
CASSQESYGYTF